This T cell receptor (beta chain) is drawn from a study of blood T cell repertoires in COVID-19. Repertoires were generated with immunoSEQ multiplex PCR, while TCRdb's copy carries only in-frame clones and drops some. The table records around 310,000 clones, 85% to 90% of them present only once. CDR1 is SGHRS and CDR2 is YFSETQ in the germline V gene. Trimming shortened V by 4 bases and J by 8 bases, and 21 bases separated the two germline ends. The CDR3 is 15 amino acids. J is TRBJ1-2 and V is TRBV5-1, with TRBD1 as a possible D gene (5 bases). This TCR derives from a woman between 45 and 60 years old with active or convalescent COVID-19. Input material: peripheral blood. The CDR3 is CASSPSAGVEAGYTF. The CDR3 nucleotides are TGCGCCAGCAGCCCTAGTGCGGGGGTAGAGGCGGGCTACACCTTC.